These 20 T cell receptor beta chains came from one sample sequenced in a study of PD-1 blockade in classical Hodgkin lymphoma. Time point noted: newly diagnosed, previously untreated cHL patient sample. Sequenced by immunoSEQ multiplex PCR; TCRdb stores in-frame clones only, minus some. The sample contains around 50,000 clones, approximately 91% of which appear only once. Specimen: peripheral blood mononuclear cells (PBMCs). The origin of the receptors is a human donor with classical Hodgkin lymphoma.

The chain uses TRBV6-1 and TRBJ1-5, with D unclear. The CDR3 has 18 residues. The germline V and J ends were trimmed by 0 bases and 2 bases, with 17 bases remaining between them. Germline assignment: CDR1 MNHNS and CDR2 SASEGT. CDR3 in amino acids: CASSEAIGPTMGNQPQHF. The CDR3 coding sequence is TGTGCCAGCAGTGAAGCGATTGGACCGACTATGGGCAATCAGCCCCAGCATTTT.

The chain is built from TRBV27 and TRBJ2-3; the match to TRBD2 covers 10 bases. Germline-derived CDR1 and CDR2 are MNHEY and SMNVEV (reference sequence). CDR3 length equals 17 residues. V shed 5 bases and J 1 base; nucleotides not matched to a gene: 9. Written as DNA, the CDR3 is TGTGCCAGCAGTCTCCCAGCCGGGACTAGCGGCACAGATACGCAGTATTTT. Amino acids: CASSLPAGTSGTDTQYF.

The V call is TRBV27, the J call TRBJ2-7, with D perhaps matching TRBD1 (6 bases). The V end lost 3 bases, the J end lost 4 bases, and 10 bases lay between the germline ends. Germline CDR1 is MNHEY and CDR2 is SMNVEV (reference sequence). CDR3 length equals 13 residues. CDR3 residues: CASSFGQPYEQYF. The DNA for the CDR3 is TGTGCCAGCAGTTTTGGACAGCCTTACGAGCAGTACTTC.

The chain combines TRBV10-1 with TRBJ1-1; tentative D call: TRBD1 (5 bases). CDR3 length equals 14 residues. Germline V gene sequence: CDR1 WNHNN, CDR2 SYGVQD (reference sequence). V shed 2 bases and J shed 5 bases, with 12 bases lying between them. The CDR3 reads CASSEVSGGTEAFF. Here the CDR3 DNA reads TGCGCCAGCAGTGAGGTGAGCGGGGGGACTGAAGCTTTCTTT.

This clone was observed a handful of times. The V call is TRBV25-1, the J call TRBJ2-5; possible D gene TRBD1, 6 bases. Deletions cut 6 bases from V and 2 bases from J, with 10 bases between. Germline V gene data show CDR1 as MGHDK and CDR2 as SYGVNS. The CDR3 extends over 13 amino acids. CDR3 sequence reads: CASSPGTQETQYF. The CDR3 nucleotides read TGTGCCAGCAGCCCCGGGACACAAGAGACCCAGTACTTC.

V gene TRBV2 combines with J gene TRBJ2-7; TRBD1 aligns across 9 bases. V was pared by 6 bases and J by 2 bases, with 5 bases of the junction left unmatched. The CDR3 sequence is 14 residues long. CDR1 and CDR2 (germline): SNHLY, FYNNEI. In nucleotides, the CDR3 is TGTGCCAGCAGCACAGGGGGCCCCACCTACGAGCAGTACTTC. Translated: CASSTGGPTYEQYF.

CDR3 nucleotides: TGTGCCAGCAGCCGTCCGGGTTTTAATTCACCCCTCCACTTT. This sequence encodes CASSRPGFNSPLHF. The chain is built from TRBV28 and TRBJ1-6, with no clear D. Germline V gene data show CDR1 as MDHEN and CDR2 as SYDVKM. V lost 6 bases, J lost 6 bases, and 12 bases lay in between. The CDR3 is 14 amino acids.

The table lists this clone with a few counts. The chain joins TRBV5-1 to TRBJ2-2, with 8 bases lining up with TRBD1. The length of the CDR3 is 16 residues. J lost 4 bases, V lost 4 bases, and 9 bases had no gene match. The germline V gene has CDR1 SGHRS and CDR2 YFSETQ. For the CDR3, the DNA is TGCGCCAGCAGCCCCGGGACAGGTGGGAGCACCGGGGAGCTGTTTTTT. As protein: CASSPGTGGSTGELFF. Combining the CDR3 with reference TRBV5-1 and TRBJ2-2 gives the whole variable domain KAGVTQTPRYLIKTRGQQVTLSCSPISGHRSVSWYQQTPGQGLQFLFEYFSETQRNKGNFPGRFSGRQFSNSRSEMNVSTLELGDSALYLCASSPGTGGSTGELFFGEGSRLTVL.

The chain carries TRBV7-9 and TRBJ2-2; tentatively, D is TRBD1 (5 bases). V dropped 5 bases and J dropped 7 bases, with 17 bases sitting between them. This CDR3 has 15 residues. Germline V gene sequence: CDR1 SEHNR, CDR2 FQNEAQ (reference sequence). CDR3 residues: CASSRNSGAGGELFF. The DNA for the CDR3 is TGTGCCAGCAGCAGGAACAGTGGGGCAGGCGGGGAGCTGTTTTTT.

A few counts support this clone. The chain recombines TRBV6-1 with TRBJ2-7; 9 bases agree with TRBD1. CDR1 MNHNS and CDR2 SASEGT come from the germline V gene. J was trimmed by 4 bases and V by 1 base; bases with no gene match: 2. The CDR3 spans 14 residues. The CDR3: CASSEGDRGYEQYV. DNA for the CDR3: TGTGCCAGCAGTGAAGGCGACAGGGGGTACGAGCAGTACGTC.

This rearrangement joins TRBV5-1 to TRBJ1-1; 9 nucleotides line up with TRBD1. J lost 4 bases, V lost 4 bases, and 5 bases had no gene match. This CDR3 region has 14 residues. Germline V gene lookup returns CDR1 SGHRS and CDR2 YFSETQ. The CDR3 is CASSRLTGGTEAFF. The CDR3, as DNA: TGCGCCAGCAGCAGACTGACAGGGGGCACTGAAGCTTTCTTT.

V and J are TRBV10-3 and TRBJ2-1; 9 positions agree with TRBD2. The V segment lost 4 bases and the J segment 5 bases; nucleotides outside the gene matches: 12. There are 17 residues in the CDR3. Germline V gives CDR1 ENHRY, CDR2 SYGVKD. CDR3 nucleotide sequence: TGTGCCATCAGTGGGACCCCCGGGACTAGCAGGAACAATGAGCAGTTCTTC. Its translation: CAISGTPGTSRNNEQFF.

J is TRBJ2-7 and V is TRBV4-2; possible D gene TRBD1, 5 bases. The V gene lost 4 bases and the J gene lost 6 bases, with 19 bases spanning the gap. Germline loops: CDR1 LGHNA, CDR2 YNFKEQ. The CDR3 runs 15 residues. Written as DNA, the CDR3 is TGTGCCAGCAGCCGCATTTCCTCGTTAAGGGGCGAGCAGTACTTC. It codes for CASSRISSLRGEQYF.

The V gene is TRBV5-4, the J gene TRBJ1-4, with 8 positions matching TRBD1. The CDR3 length is 16 residues. Per germline, CDR1 SGHNT and CDR2 YYREEE (reference sequence). V shed 6 bases and J 0 bases; nucleotides not matched to a gene: 7. CDR3 sequence reads: CASKKTGEATNEKLFF. The CDR3 DNA is TGTGCCAGCAAAAAGACAGGGGAAGCAACTAATGAAAAACTGTTTTTT. Full variable domain (rest looked up from reference TRBV5-4 and TRBJ1-4): ETGVTQSPTHLIKTRGQQVTLRCSSQSGHNTVSWYQQALGQGPQFIFQYYREEENGRGNFPPRFSGLQFPNYSSELNVNALELDDSALYLCASKKTGEATNEKLFFGSGTQLSVL.

J is TRBJ2-7 and V is TRBV21-1; TRBD1 is the table's D call, not checked against the DNA. TRBV21-1 is shown as a pseudogene. This CDR3 comprises 15 residues. The CDR3 loop is CASSRAQGSSHEQYF. The CDR3 nucleotides are TGTGCCAGCAGCAGAGCTCAGGGTTCAAGCCACGAGCAGTACTTC.

The chain employs TRBV6-1 and TRBJ2-2; 12 bases match TRBD2. The CDR3 runs to 15 residues. The junction had 0 bases not matched to a gene; V was cut back by 1 base and J by 6 bases. CDR1 is MNHNS and CDR2 is SASEGT in the germline V gene. CDR3 DNA sequence: TGTGCCAGCAGTGAAGGACTAGCGGGAGCCGGGGAGCTGTTTTTT. Protein sequence: CASSEGLAGAGELFF.

The genes are TRBV19 and TRBJ2-1, with 8 nucleotides matching TRBD2. With V trimmed by 11 bases and J by 7 bases, 10 bases remained unmatched. CDR1 and CDR2 from the germline V gene are LNHDA and SQIVND (reference sequence). The CDR3 is made up of 13 amino acids. The CDR3 reads CAPTCGRPNEQFF. The CDR3 nucleotides read TGTGCCCCTACGTGCGGGAGGCCGAATGAGCAGTTCTTC. The whole variable domain, remainder taken from reference TRBV19 and TRBJ2-1, is DGGITQSPKYLFRKEGQNVTLSCEQNLNHDAMYWYRQDPGQGLRLIYYSQIVNDFQKGDIAEGYSVSREKKESFPLTVTSAQKNPTAFYLCAPTCGRPNEQFFGPGTRLTVL.

This chain uses TRBV19 with TRBJ1-1, with 9 bases aligning to TRBD1. V lost 4 bases to trimming and J lost 2 bases; unmatched junction nucleotides: 14. The CDR3 length is 18 residues. Germline CDR1 and CDR2: LNHDA and SQIVND (reference sequence). CDR3 sequence (DNA): TGTGCCAGTAGTAAAAGACCGGGACAGGGAGGAAAAAACACTGAAGCTTTCTTT. It specifies CASSKRPGQGGKNTEAFF. Full variable domain (missing parts from reference TRBV19 and TRBJ1-1): DGGITQSPKYLFRKEGQNVTLSCEQNLNHDAMYWYRQDPGQGLRLIYYSQIVNDFQKGDIAEGYSVSREKKESFPLTVTSAQKNPTAFYLCASSKRPGQGGKNTEAFFGQGTRLTVV.

This clone came up once. This rearrangement joins TRBV7-6 to TRBJ2-3; no definite D call. V dropped 5 bases and J dropped 0 bases, with 9 bases sitting between them. This CDR3 is built from 14 residues. Germline V lookup: CDR1 SGHVS, CDR2 FNYEAQ. This CDR3 reads CASSLGRSTDTQYF. As DNA, the CDR3 is TGTGCCAGCAGCCTAGGGCGGAGCACAGATACGCAGTATTTT.

The genes are TRBV7-9 and TRBJ2-1; D unclear. Germline V CDR1 and CDR2: SEHNR, FQNEAQ (reference sequence). The CDR3 runs to 11 residues. The germline V and J ends were trimmed by 4 bases and 9 bases, with 7 bases remaining between them. DNA of the CDR3: TGTGCCAGCAGCTCAATTCGTGAGCAGTTCTTC. Encoded protein: CASSSIREQFF. The full variable domain, with the rest looked up from reference TRBV7-9 and TRBJ2-1, is DTGVSQNPRHKITKRGQNVTFRCDPISEHNRLYWYRQTLGQGPEFLTYFQNEAQLEKSRLLSDRFSAERPKGSFSTLEIQRTEQGDSAMYLCASSSIREQFFGPGTRLTVL.